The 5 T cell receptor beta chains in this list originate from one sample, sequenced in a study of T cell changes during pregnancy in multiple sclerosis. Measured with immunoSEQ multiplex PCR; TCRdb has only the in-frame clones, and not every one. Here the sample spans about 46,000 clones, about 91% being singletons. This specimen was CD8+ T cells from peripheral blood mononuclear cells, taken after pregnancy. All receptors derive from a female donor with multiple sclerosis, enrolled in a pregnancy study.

The CDR3: CASSLDGWGVTGELFF. The CDR3 coding sequence is TGTGCCAGCAGCTTAGACGGCTGGGGGGTTACCGGGGAGCTGTTTTTT. The V and J genes are TRBV7-2 and TRBJ2-2; D may be TRBD2 (6 bases). V lost 1 base, J lost 5 bases, and 14 bases lay in between. This CDR3 has 16 amino acids. Germline CDR1 SGHTA, CDR2 FQGNSA.

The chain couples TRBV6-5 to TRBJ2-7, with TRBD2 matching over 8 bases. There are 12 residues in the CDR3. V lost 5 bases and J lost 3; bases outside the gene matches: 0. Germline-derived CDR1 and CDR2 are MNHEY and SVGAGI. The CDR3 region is CASSSGSYEQYF. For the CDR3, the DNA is TGTGCCAGCAGTAGCGGGAGCTACGAGCAGTACTTC.

The CDR3 nucleotides read TGTGCCAGCAGCTTAGACAGCGGGAGTTACGAGCAGTACTTC. As protein: CASSLDSGSYEQYF. This chain connects TRBV5-8 to TRBJ2-7, with TRBD2 matching 8 bases. Germline assignment: CDR1 SGHTS and CDR2 YDEGEE. The CDR3 covers 14 residues. With 2 bases clipped from V and 4 bases from J, the junction kept 5 bases outside the gene matches. Filled out from reference TRBV5-8 and TRBJ2-7, the complete variable domain reads EAGVTQSPTHLIKTRGQQATLRCSPISGHTSVYWYQQALGLGLQFLLWYDEGEERNRGNFPPRFSGRQFPNYSSELNVNALELEDSALYLCASSLDSGSYEQYFGPGTRLTVT.

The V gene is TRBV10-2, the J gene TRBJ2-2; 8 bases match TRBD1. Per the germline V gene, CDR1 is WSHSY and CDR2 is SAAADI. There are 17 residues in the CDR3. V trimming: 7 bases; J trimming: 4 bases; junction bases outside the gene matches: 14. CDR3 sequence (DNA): TGCGCCAGCACCAGAGGGTTTGAGACAGGGGCCACCGGGGAGCTGTTTTTT. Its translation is CASTRGFETGATGELFF.

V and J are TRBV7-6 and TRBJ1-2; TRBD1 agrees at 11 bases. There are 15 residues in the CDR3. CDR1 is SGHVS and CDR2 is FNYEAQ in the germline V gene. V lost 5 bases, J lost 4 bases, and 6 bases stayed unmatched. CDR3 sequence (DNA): TGTGCCAGCAGCCTATGGACAGGGGGCTTCTATGGCTACACCTTC. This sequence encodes CASSLWTGGFYGYTF.